This T cell receptor (beta chain) originates from a study of T cells after yellow fever vaccination. This clonotype was counted at least ten times. Using its own MiXCR run on the 5' RACE reads, TCRdb lists one record per CDR3 protein. The table includes some 500,000 distinct CDR3 sequences, roughly 14% detected once. The CDR3 runs 14 residues. CDR1 is ENHRY, CDR2 SYGVKD, per germline. The J segment lost 6 bases and the V segment lost 2 bases, leaving 5 bases of the junction unmatched. The chain combines TRBV10-3 with TRBJ2-7; 9 positions agree with TRBD2. This material consisted of PBMCs, taken on the day of the yellow fever booster vaccination. The TCR originated in a young man who received the YFV17D yellow fever vaccine. CDR3: CAISEEAGGLEQYF. The CDR3, as DNA: TGTGCCATCAGTGAGGAAGCGGGAGGTCTCGAGCAGTACTTC.